This TCR beta chain was documented in a study of blood T cell repertoires in COVID-19. Looking at the study overall: Sites across the United States, Italy and Spain contributed samples from acute and convalescent COVID-19. PBMCs, B-cell-depleted T cells, or T cells were the source of the cDNA or gDNA that made up the material.

The CDR3 sequence is 13 residues long. Germline V CDR1 and CDR2: SNHLY, FYNNEI. V shed 7 bases and J shed 6 bases, with 13 bases lying between them. Under the authors' procedure: Estimation of nucleated cell counts relied on the amplification of reference gene primers. Libraries were prepared by immunoSEQ multiplex PCR; TCRdb keeps only in-frame clonotypes and omits some of them. The D gene and trimming were derived from the DNA, and the V and J assignments and clone size from that table. The sample holds about 190,000 clones, around 90% seen once. The sample comprised peripheral blood. The TCR was taken from a man aged 40-49 years with active or convalescent COVID-19. The J gene is TRBJ1-5, the V gene TRBV2; no definite D call. In nucleotides, the CDR3 is TGTGCCAGCAAATTCTACGGGATTCAGCCCCAGCATTTT. Protein sequence: CASKFYGIQPQHF.